The 29 T cell receptor beta chains below all came from one sample that was sequenced in a study of OX40 agonist ivuxolimab in advanced cancers. Using immunoSEQ multiplex PCR, the repertoire was profiled, and TCRdb retains in-frame clones only, with some absent. The table includes 80,000 to 85,000 clones, around 83% detected once. The sample consisted of CD4+ or CD8+ T cells sorted from blood, taken in a trial of the OX40 agonist ivuxolimab. These receptors originate from an adult with an advanced solid tumor such as melanoma, head and neck, liver or kidney cancer.

The gene calls are TRBV7-3 and TRBJ2-3, with D possibly TRBD2 on 5 matching bases. The CDR3 sequence is 16 residues long. V was trimmed by 5 bases and J by 0 bases, leaving 15 bases between them. Germline V gene data show CDR1 as SGHTA and CDR2 as FQGTGA. CDR3 nucleotide sequence: TGTGCCAGCAGCCCTTATGGTAGCGTCAGCACAGATACGCAGTATTTT. Residues: CASSPYGSVSTDTQYF.

This clone was seen once. The chain is built from TRBV4-1 and TRBJ1-4; TRBD1 matches at 8 bases. In germline, CDR1 is MGHRA, CDR2 YSYEKL. The CDR3 runs 16 residues. V gave up 3 bases and J gave up 4 bases; unmatched junction bases: 7. The CDR3 bases are TGCGCCAGCAGCCACCTACAGGGGGACTTTAATGAAAAACTGTTTTTT. Translating gives CASSHLQGDFNEKLFF.

The chain combines TRBV15 with TRBJ2-7; TRBD1 matches at 9 bases. CDR1 is LNHNV, CDR2 YYDKDF, per germline (reference sequence). The CDR3 runs to 17 residues. Trimming at V came to 0 bases and at J to 5 bases, leaving 11 bases not matched to a gene. The CDR3, as DNA: TGTGCCACCAGCAGAGATCGCGGGACAGGGAAAATCAACGAGCAGTACTTC. Protein sequence: CATSRDRGTGKINEQYF.

This clone was seen more than once but under ten times. This sequence joins TRBV7-6 and TRBJ1-3; unclear D gene. The CDR3 spans 14 residues. V lost 1 base, J lost 3 bases, and 7 bases lay in between. Germline CDR1 SGHVS, CDR2 FNYEAQ. This CDR3 reads CASSLEVYGNTIYF. In DNA form, the CDR3 reads TGTGCCAGCAGCTTAGAAGTTTATGGAAACACCATATATTTT.

The V and J genes are TRBV5-1 and TRBJ2-3; 7 nucleotides align to TRBD2. In germline, CDR1 is SGHRS, CDR2 YFSETQ. The junction had 6 bases not matched to a gene; V was cut back by 2 bases and J by 6 bases. This CDR3 is built from 14 residues. The CDR3 region is CASSFGGEIDTQYF. The CDR3 nucleotides are TGCGCCAGCAGCTTTGGGGGGGAAATTGATACGCAGTATTTT.

This chain links TRBV7-9 with TRBJ2-7; TRBD1 aligns across 7 bases. V lost 3 bases, J lost 4 bases, and 9 bases stayed unmatched. Germline CDR1 reads SEHNR; CDR2 reads FQNEAQ (reference sequence). The CDR3 is made up of 15 amino acids. CDR3 in DNA: TGTGCCAGCAGCTTGACGGCAGGGGGTTTTTACGAGCAGTACTTC. This gives the protein CASSLTAGGFYEQYF.

This clone has only a few counts. The genes are TRBV6-5 and TRBJ2-1, with a tentative D call TRBD1 (6 bases). This CDR3 is 15 amino acids long. V shed 6 bases and J shed 0 bases, with 12 bases lying between them. CDR1 MNHEY and CDR2 SVGAGI come from the germline V gene. As DNA, the CDR3 is TGTGCCAGCAGCCAGACAGGAAGCTCCTACAATGAGCAGTTCTTC. This codes for CASSQTGSSYNEQFF.

This clone showed up many times. Here the CDR3 DNA reads TGTGCCAGCAGCTTTGGGACAGGGTTGGGTGGCTACACCTTC. Translating it yields CASSFGTGLGGYTF. The J gene is TRBJ1-2, the V gene TRBV5-5; 9 nucleotides agree with TRBD1. The CDR3 is 14 amino acids. Germline CDR1 SGHKS, CDR2 YYEKEE (reference sequence). After removal of 2 bases from V and 7 bases from J, the junction contained 6 bases not matched to a gene.

The chain is built from TRBV5-6 and TRBJ1-2; D not certain. The germline V gene encodes CDR1 SGHDT and CDR2 YYEEEE. V gave up 3 bases and J gave up 4 bases, with 13 bases separating them. The CDR3 contains 14 residues. Here the CDR3 reads CASSWVHTTYGYTF. The CDR3 DNA reads TGTGCCAGCAGCTGGGTCCATACCACCTATGGCTACACCTTC. The full variable domain, in which reference TRBV5-6 and TRBJ1-2 provide the parts outside the CDR3, is DAGVTQSPTHLIKTRGQQVTLRCSPKSGHDTVSWYQQALGQGPQFIFQYYEEEERQRGNFPDRFSGHQFPNYSSELNVNALLLGDSALYLCASSWVHTTYGYTFGSGTRLTVV.

The V and J genes are TRBV27 and TRBJ2-5; TRBD2 matches at 10 bases. The DNA end is a closer match to TRBJ2-7, so the J assignment may be wrong. Germline CDR1 MNHEY, CDR2 SMNVEV (reference sequence). This CDR3 region has 14 residues. This CDR3 is CASSVLAGRYEQYF. For the CDR3, the DNA is TGTGCCAGCAGTGTACTAGCGGGGCGCTACGAGCAGTACTTC.

The chain employs TRBV6-5 and TRBJ2-7; D might be TRBD2 (6 bases). Germline V lookup: CDR1 MNHEY, CDR2 SVGAGI. The CDR3 spans 14 residues. V was pared by 0 bases and J by 4 bases, with 10 bases between. The DNA of the CDR3 is TGTGCCAGCAGTTACTCGTATGGGGGGTACGAGCAGTACTTC. It translates to CASSYSYGGYEQYF.

In its sample, this clone was seen once. V is TRBV7-2 and J is TRBJ2-2; 11 bases line up with TRBD2. The CDR3 totals 16 residues. CDR1 is SGHTA and CDR2 is FQGNSA in the germline V gene. J gave up 4 bases and V 4 bases, and 5 bases lay outside the gene matches. CDR3 DNA: TGTGCCAGCAGCTCTAGCGGGAGGTGGGGCACCGGGGAGCTGTTTTTT. Translation gives CASSSSGRWGTGELFF.

This chain connects TRBV7-2 to TRBJ2-7; 8 bases map to TRBD1. In germline, CDR1 is SGHTA, CDR2 FQGNSA. The CDR3 loop spans 13 amino acids. The V and J ends lost 1 base and 7 bases, in that order; junction bases with no gene match: 3. The CDR3 bases are TGTGCCAGCAGCTTAGAATACAGGGGGGAGCAGTACTTC. Its translation is CASSLEYRGEQYF.

The chain has TRBV7-2 and TRBJ2-3; 12 nucleotides align to TRBD2. Germline lookup yields CDR1 SGHTA and CDR2 FQGNSA. The CDR3 is 17 residues long. The ends lost 0 bases at V and 8 bases at J; junction bases unmatched: 9. The CDR3 bases are TGTGCCAGCAGCTTAGCCAGGACTAGCGGGGCCCAGGGTACGCAGTATTTT. Protein product: CASSLARTSGAQGTQYF. The full variable domain, in which reference TRBV7-2 and TRBJ2-3 provide the parts outside the CDR3, is GAGVSQSPSNKVTEKGKDVELRCDPISGHTALYWYRQSLGQGLEFLIYFQGNSAPDKSGLPSDRFSAERTGGSVSTLTIQRTQQEDSAVYLCASSLARTSGAQGTQYFGPGTRLTVL.

The rearrangement links TRBV11-2 to TRBJ2-1; 11 bases are a match to TRBD2. The CDR3 is made up of 14 amino acids. With V trimmed by 1 base and J by 14 bases, 7 bases remained unmatched. CDR1 and CDR2 (germline): SGHAT, FQNNGV. Written as DNA, the CDR3 is TGTGCCAGCAGCTTAGGGGTTAGCGGGAGGGCAAAGTTCTTC. It specifies CASSLGVSGRAKFF.

The table lists this clone with a count of one. The genes are TRBV11-2 and TRBJ1-1; a weak D match, TRBD1 (6 bases). This CDR3 has 15 amino acids. The ends were cut back, 5 bases at V and 3 bases at J, with 16 bases in the middle. CDR1 is SGHAT and CDR2 is FQNNGV in the germline V gene. The CDR3 sequence is CASSGPGHPYTEAFF. The CDR3, as DNA: TGTGCCAGCAGCGGGCCGGGACATCCGTACACTGAAGCTTTCTTT.

The genes are TRBV14 and TRBJ1-2; D ambiguous. Germline V gene data show CDR1 as SGHDN and CDR2 as FVKESK. The germline V and J ends were trimmed by 7 bases and 8 bases, with 29 bases remaining between them. This CDR3 is built from 17 residues. The CDR3 DNA reads as TGTGCCAGCACCCCAGACGGATGGACGGCGCGAACTGGGGGCTACACCTTC. It specifies CASTPDGWTARTGGYTF.

This clone was counted once. The genes are TRBV28 and TRBJ1-4; D not certain. Deletions cut 5 bases from V and 6 bases from J, with 7 bases between. The CDR3 length is 12 residues. CDR1 MDHEN and CDR2 SYDVKM come from the germline V gene. CDR3 sequence: CASSLTDEKLFF. The CDR3 DNA sequence: TGTGCCAGCAGTCTCACCGATGAAAAACTGTTTTTT.

The chain links TRBV9 to TRBJ1-1; possible D gene TRBD1, 5 bases. This CDR3 region has 15 residues. The V and J ends lost 3 bases and 5 bases respectively, with 17 bases between them. Germline V gene lookup returns CDR1 SGDLS and CDR2 YYNGEE. This CDR3 reads CASSASRDLGTEAFF. The CDR3 nucleotides read TGTGCCAGCAGCGCTTCCCGGGACCTAGGAACTGAAGCTTTCTTT.

In its sample, this clone was seen a few times. V is TRBV5-1 and J is TRBJ1-2; TRBD1 might be the D (5 bases). The CDR3 runs 13 residues. The V and J ends lost 4 bases and 8 bases respectively, with 15 bases between them. Germline V gene lookup returns CDR1 SGHRS and CDR2 YFSETQ. The DNA for the CDR3 is TGCGCCAGCAGCCTGCTCGGGGGAGAGGGCTACACCTTC. Translation gives CASSLLGGEGYTF.

The rearrangement uses TRBV6-5 and TRBJ1-2, with D maybe TRBD1 (5 bases). Looked up from germline, CDR1 is MNHEY and CDR2 is SVGAGI. The CDR3 loop spans 14 amino acids. Trimming cost V 6 bases and J 7 bases, with 18 bases left between them. The CDR3 loop is CASRGTLSPPGYTF. The DNA of the CDR3 is TGTGCCAGCAGAGGGACTCTCAGCCCCCCTGGCTACACCTTC.

The chain is built from TRBV14 and TRBJ2-3; the D gene is possibly TRBD2 (6 bases). Germline CDR1 reads SGHDN; CDR2 reads FVKESK. The CDR3 loop spans 15 amino acids. The V end was cut by 1 base, the J end by 1 base, with 9 bases between. CDR3 bases: TGTGCCAGCAGCCAAGGAGGGGACTGCACAGATACGCAGTATTTT. It specifies CASSQGGDCTDTQYF.

This clone was counted only a few times. The chain links TRBV6-1 to TRBJ1-2, with D tentatively TRBD1 (5 bases). CDR3 length equals 15 residues. Trimming took off 5 bases at V and 3 bases at J, with 16 bases between the two ends. Germline V gene sequence: CDR1 MNHNS, CDR2 SASEGT. The DNA for the CDR3 is TGTGCCAGCAGTATCTCTGGGACCTCAGACTATGGCTACACCTTC. As protein: CASSISGTSDYGYTF.

The gene calls are TRBV14 and TRBJ2-5; D is undetermined. Germline lookup yields CDR1 SGHDN and CDR2 FVKESK. Trimming cost V 5 bases and J 0 bases, with 13 bases left between them. The CDR3 extends over 15 amino acids. The CDR3 sequence: CASSDSQRYQETQYF. CDR3 nucleotides: TGTGCCAGCAGCGATTCCCAACGTTACCAAGAGACCCAGTACTTC.

This rearrangement joins TRBV4-2 to TRBJ2-3; 13 bases are a match to TRBD2. The germline V gene encodes CDR1 LGHNA and CDR2 YNFKEQ. The CDR3 has 18 residues. Unmatched junction bases numbered 7, after V lost 0 bases and J lost 4 bases. CDR3 nucleotide sequence: TGTGCCAGCAGCCAAGATAGAGGACTAGCGGGGGACGCAGATACGCAGTATTTT. This gives the protein CASSQDRGLAGDADTQYF.

CDR3 sequence reads: CASSLALSGRYNEQFF. The CDR3 coding sequence is TGTGCCAGCAGCTTAGCGCTTAGCGGGAGGTACAATGAGCAGTTCTTC. The chain carries TRBV7-2 and TRBJ2-1; 10 nucleotides line up with TRBD2. V trimming: 0 bases; J trimming: 4 bases; junction bases outside the gene matches: 3. From germline, CDR1 is SGHTA and CDR2 FQGNSA. The CDR3 contains 16 residues.

The rearrangement uses TRBV5-5 and TRBJ1-3; the D is unclear. CDR1 and CDR2 from the germline V gene are SGHKS and YYEKEE (reference sequence). V was trimmed by 4 bases and J by 3 bases, leaving 11 bases between them. This CDR3 is 14 amino acids long. The CDR3 is CASSGLGNGNTIYF. DNA for the CDR3: TGTGCCAGCAGCGGGCTGGGTAATGGAAACACCATATATTTT.

This clone was observed a single time. The genes are TRBV11-2 and TRBJ1-3; TRBD1 aligns across 7 bases. The germline gives CDR1 SGHAT, CDR2 FQNNGV. The J segment lost 0 bases and the V segment lost 4 bases, leaving 9 bases of the junction unmatched. This CDR3 has 17 residues. The CDR3 protein is CASSSPQGIFSGNTIYF. The CDR3 DNA follows: TGTGCCAGCAGCTCCCCACAGGGGATATTCTCTGGAAACACCATATATTTT.

This sequence joins TRBV4-2 and TRBJ1-5; D not resolved. Between the trimmed V and J ends, which lost 0 bases and 3 bases, there was a span of 6 bases. This CDR3 is 14 amino acids long. Looked up from germline, CDR1 is LGHNA and CDR2 is YNFKEQ. The CDR3 here is CASSQDGDNQPQHF. In nucleotides, the CDR3 is TGTGCCAGCAGCCAAGATGGTGACAATCAGCCCCAGCATTTT.